Below are 5 T cell receptor beta chains sequenced from a single sample in a study of T cell repertoires in cytomegalovirus infection. TCRdb independently ran MiXCR on the reads; one entry per CDR3 protein. The top ten hold about 4.5% of the sample, which has hundreds of thousands of distinct CDR3 sequences, roughly 9.5% seen once. Specimen: PBMCs. The source is a human donor in good health (CMV status not recorded). Some clones in this sample may be carry-over from other donors' samples.

This clonotype was counted ten times or more. V and J are TRBV19 and TRBJ2-2; D gene ambiguous. Germline lookup yields CDR1 LNHDA and CDR2 SQIVND (reference sequence). The CDR3 spans 15 residues. Trimming took 5 bases from V and 5 from J, leaving 15 bases between them. The CDR3 DNA follows: TGTGCCAGTAGTTCGGGTTCAGGTTATACCGGGGAGCTGTTTTTT. As protein: CASSSGSGYTGELFF.

This clonotype showed up just a few times. V and J are TRBV7-3 and TRBJ2-3; D is possibly TRBD2 (6 bases). This CDR3 is 17 amino acids long. Germline values: CDR1 SGHTA, CDR2 FQGTGA. V was cut by 5 bases and J by 0 bases, with 18 bases left in between. CDR3 in amino acids: CASSPMVAGPSTDTQYF. The CDR3 nucleotides read TGTGCCAGCAGCCCGATGGTGGCGGGGCCCAGCACAGATACGCAGTATTTT.

This clonotype came up many times. This chain joins TRBV6-1 and TRBJ2-5, with D hard to call. The germline V gene encodes CDR1 MNHNS and CDR2 SASEGT. This CDR3 has 13 residues. Deletions cut 6 bases from V and 4 bases from J, with 12 bases between. CDR3 coding DNA: TGTGCCAGCAGACTGCTGGGCGGAGAGACCCAGTACTTC. Amino acids: CASRLLGGETQYF.

This clonotype was recorded a few times. The chain links TRBV20-1 to TRBJ2-1, with 10 nucleotides matching TRBD2. The germline CDR1 and CDR2 sequences are DFQATT and SNEGSKA (reference sequence). The ends lost 5 bases at V and 2 bases at J; junction bases unmatched: 9. This CDR3 has 16 residues. CDR3 loop: CSACRAGGGTYNEQFF. Here the CDR3 DNA reads TGCAGTGCTTGCCGAGCGGGAGGGGGGACCTACAATGAGCAGTTCTTC.

DNA of the CDR3: TGTGCCAGCAGTTTTCCCCCGGGGGACTACAATGAGCAGTTCTTC. Residues: CASSFPPGDYNEQFF. The chain couples TRBV12-3 or TRBV12-4 to TRBJ2-1; D perhaps matches TRBD2 (6 bases). This CDR3 spans 15 amino acids. The V gene lost 3 bases and the J gene lost 3 bases, with 12 bases spanning the gap.